This TCR beta chain was obtained from a study of shared clonotypes between healthy human individuals (dated by TCRdb to about 2020). In the study overall: The cohort included three men and two women between 18 and 49 years of age. Leukapheresis yielded between about 0.94 and 8.9 billion PBMCs per donor. The study deeply sequenced blood TCR repertoires of five healthy adults to estimate repertoire size and the extent of clonotype sharing between individuals. Different laboratories and diverse techniques were used to prepare libraries and sequence TCR repertoires, to increase sequencing depth and limit assay-specific biases. For each donor, CD4 naive and CD4 memory were each given three plates, CD8 naive was given two plates, and CD8 memory was given one plate.

Using the deep immunoSEQ assay, multiplex PCR amplified TCR CDR3 regions from genomic DNA. Extracted genomic DNA from each cell subset was distributed evenly across all wells of several immunoSEQ 96-well plates, and each plate was treated as a replicate. For sorted subsets, each replicate PCR was loaded with approximately 0.2 ug genomic DNA, equivalent to about 30,000 T cell genomes. Purified libraries were measured with a Qubit 3.0 fluorometer, size-checked on a Bioanalyzer 2100, and measured again with the KAPA Library Quantification kit. Each immunoSEQ 96-well plate was sequenced on its own single-read 150-cycle Illumina NextSeq 550 flow cell. The authors' pipeline ran thus. Because the immunoSEQ output included only junctional sequences and no quality scores, the filtering could not be the same as the filtering used for full-length reads. To assign V/J genes and CDR3, sequences were annotated using PyIR, a Python wrapper for IgBLAST v1.9, with IMGT germline references. Reads were removed for weak V/J assignments (E-value above 1e-6), missing CDR3, stop codons, out-of-frame junctions, or ambiguous translated residues. A V3J clonotype was defined by an identical inferred V gene, J gene, and CDR3 amino acid sequence. To compute the percentage overlap between repertoires, the number of shared unique clonotypes was divided by the size of the smaller repertoire. RTK rarefaction, the Chao1 estimator, and Recon v2.1 estimates of unobserved clonotypes were used to assess repertoire richness. Generation probabilities were computed with OLGA for all TCRbeta clonotypes obtained by the gDNA method from four donors. TCRdb holds this immuneACCESS table with in-frame rearrangements only. Some clones are missing; in checked studies, unresolved V genes explain under half, and the rest has no known cause. D and trimming were read from the DNA, whereas the V and J calls and clone size are those reported in that table. The sample profile shows approximately 1.5 million clones; under 99% of them were found once. About 0.45% of the sample is held by the ten biggest clonotypes.

V is pared back by 5 bases and J by 6 bases, with 11 bases lying between the germline termini. Taken from cysteine to phenylalanine, the CDR3 has 13 residues. Only the CDR3 DNA stays, 39 bases, in frame from base 1. CDR1 is given as SGHRS and CDR2 as YFSETQ, both from the germline V gene. Here is what the overall study found, with its caveats: Because the study included a small number of donors, the genetic and exposure-history diversity represented was limited. Sampling was restricted to blood, and TCR repertoires in tissue are likely to differ from TCR repertoires in blood. Based on pairwise subsampling, the degree of clonotype sharing among donors was expected to be affected by sequencing depth. Larger estimated clonotype richness was generally found for naive subsets than for memory subsets. Across a handful of donors, approximately 4.6% of naive CD4, around 3.3% of naive CD8, around 2.5% of memory CD4, and 0.4% to 0.45% of memory CD8 clonotypes were shared. Compared with non-shared clonotypes, the clonotypes found in all four sorted-subset donors had higher generation probabilities. Rarefaction of sorted-subset datasets indicated incomplete sequencing despite the large sequencing depth.

As for this clone: Its antigen is currently not known. Base qualities are not recorded, but no much larger clone differs from it by a single base.

The donors were healthy, HIV-negative adults with no recently reported acute infections or vaccinations. All donors were Caucasian adults living in Nashville, Tennessee, USA. Magnetic negative selection was used to enrich CD4+ T cells, after which naive cells were positively selected on CD45RA and the negative fraction became the memory subset. After blood collection by leukapheresis, PBMCs were isolated using Ficoll-Histopaque density gradient centrifugation and then cryopreserved in the vapor phase of liquid nitrogen. Analytical flow cytometry was used to check the purity and quantity of each magnetically sorted T cell population. Genomic DNA was isolated from every sorted fraction and measured by UV absorbance on a Nanodrop 2000c.

This TCR derives from a man younger than 45 in good health. The material sequenced was naive CD4+ T cells sorted from blood. The cell subset or site label here, explained by the study, means: CD45RA+ positively selected. Here the chain combines TRBV5-1 and TRBJ2-2; TRBD1 is a possible D gene, resting on 6 matching bases. The DNA sequence follows: TGCGCCAGCAGAGCGACAGGATCCGGGGAGCTGTTTTTT. Its protein reads: CASRATGSGELFF.